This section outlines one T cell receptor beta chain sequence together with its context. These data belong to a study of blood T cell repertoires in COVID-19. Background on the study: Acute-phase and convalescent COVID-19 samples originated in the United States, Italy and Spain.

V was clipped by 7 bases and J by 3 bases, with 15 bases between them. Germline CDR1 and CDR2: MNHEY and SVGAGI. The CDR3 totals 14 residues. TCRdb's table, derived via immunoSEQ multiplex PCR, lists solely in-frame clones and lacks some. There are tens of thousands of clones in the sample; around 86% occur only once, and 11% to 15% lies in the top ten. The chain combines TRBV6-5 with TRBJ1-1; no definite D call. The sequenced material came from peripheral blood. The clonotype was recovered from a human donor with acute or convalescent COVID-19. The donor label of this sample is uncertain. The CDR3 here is CASTRLRRDTEAFF. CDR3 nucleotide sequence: TGTGCCAGCACCCGCCTTAGGAGGGACACTGAAGCTTTCTTT.